This T cell receptor (beta chain) comes out of a study of blood T cell repertoires in COVID-19. Original handling: Reference gene primers were amplified, and this amplification served to estimate nucleated cell counts. Generated by immunoSEQ multiplex PCR, the TCRdb table keeps only in-frame clones and is missing some. The DNA was the basis for D and trimming; V, J and clone size are from that table. The sample carries more than 350,000 clones, 87% recorded once. CDR1 is MNHEY and CDR2 is SMNVEV in the germline V gene (reference sequence). Trimming at V came to 2 bases and at J to 3 bases, leaving 5 bases not matched to a gene. The CDR3 length is 15 residues.

This chain uses TRBV27 with TRBJ2-7; 9 bases are shared with TRBD2. The TCR originated in a woman between 45 and 60 years old who had recovered from COVID-19. The sequenced sample consisted of PBMCs or T cells enriched from blood (not recorded which). The CDR3 sequence: CASSLDRAGGYEQYF. Written as DNA, the CDR3 is TGTGCCAGCAGTTTAGACAGAGCGGGGGGCTACGAGCAGTACTTC.